This is a list of T cell receptor beta chains from one sample in a study of STAT3 mutations in large granular lymphocyte leukemia. TCRdb's copy holds only in-frame clones and misses some; the assay was immunoSEQ multiplex PCR. Counted here are around 7,800 clones, roughly 91% occurring once; the ten biggest clones make up more than 40%. Sequences were obtained from peripheral blood mononuclear cells. These receptors all stem from a man aged 50 to 60 with T-cell large granular lymphocyte leukemia. Some clones in this sample may be carry-over from other donors' samples. CDR3s include the opening cysteine and the closing phenylalanine or tryptophan. A D gene is named only where the DNA matches it firmly. Size values are once, few and many counts, or a class for expanded clones, and some rows have none.

j_call d_call v_call clone_size cdr3_nt cdr3_aa
TRBJ2-7 . TRBV2 . TGTGCCAGCAGTGAAGCGCCAGGAGGGGAGCAGTACTTC CASSEAPGGEQYF
TRBJ2-3 TRBD1 TRBV5-4 . TGTGCCAGCAGCTTATTAGGACAGGCGGTTTATACGCAGTATTTT CASSLLGQAVYTQYF
TRBJ2-3 . TRBV6-1 . TGTGCCAGCAGTGAAGTCGGAGCGCAGTATTTT CASSEVGAQYF
TRBJ2-5 TRBD1 TRBV7-2 . TGTGCCAGCAGCTCCTCGAACCGGGACAGGGTAAAGACCCAGTACTTC CASSSSNRDRVKTQYF
TRBJ1-2 TRBD1 TRBV27 few TGTGCCAGCAGCGCCGGGACAGGGGGCTTTGGCTACACCTTC CASSAGTGGFGYTF
TRBJ2-7 . TRBV6-5 . TGTGCCAGCAGTTACGCGGAGGGGTACCCCTACGAGCAGTACTTC CASSYAEGYPYEQYF
TRBJ2-7 . TRBV18 once TGTGCCAGCTCACCAAATGCACTCGCCTACGAGCAGTACTTC CASSPNALAYEQYF
TRBJ2-7 TRBD1 TRBV29-1 . TGCAGCGTTGAACAGACAGGGAACATGTTAAACGAGCAGTACTTC CSVEQTGNMLNEQYF
TRBJ1-5 . TRBV5-1 . TGCGCCAGCAGCTTGGACAGGAATCAGCCCCAGCATTTT CASSLDRNQPQHF
TRBJ2-7 TRBD2 TRBV27 . TGTGCCAGCAGTTTTAGCGGGCCCTCCTACGAGCAGTACTTC CASSFSGPSYEQYF
TRBJ1-1 . TRBV9 . TGTGCCAGCAGCGTAGCGGTGGGCGTCTCAGAAGCTTTCTTT CASSVAVGVSEAFF
TRBJ1-5 . TRBV7-2 . TGTGCCAGCAGCTTAGAGGGGAGGGTCTATCAGCCCCAGCATTTT CASSLEGRVYQPQHF
TRBJ2-3 TRBD1 TRBV5-4 . TGTGCCAGCAGCTTAAATCAGGGGGCAAGAACGCAGTATTTT CASSLNQGARTQYF
TRBJ1-1 . TRBV5-1 once TGCGCCAGCAGCTTGGTGGTAGGCACTGAAGCTTTCTTT CASSLVVGTEAFF
TRBJ2-1 TRBD2 TRBV11-3 . TGTGCCAGCAGCCCGGGCCTAGCGGGGGGCTGGGAGCAGTTCTTC CASSPGLAGGWEQFF
TRBJ2-6 . TRBV29-1 . TGCAGCGTTGAAGATAACAACTCTGGGGCCAACGTCCTGACTTTC CSVEDNNSGANVLTF
TRBJ2-3 TRBD1 TRBV14 . TGTGCCAGCAGCGCGGGACAGGGGGCGTCAGTTACGCAGTATTTT CASSAGQGASVTQYF
TRBJ2-7 . TRBV29-1 once TGCAGCGTTGTATCCTGGAGCTCCTACGAGCAGTACTTC CSVVSWSSYEQYF
TRBJ2-7 TRBD1 TRBV18 . TGTGCCAGCTCACCGCTCGGGACAGGGGGAACCTACGAGCAGTACTTC CASSPLGTGGTYEQYF
TRBJ2-2 . TRBV7-9 . TGTGCCAGCAGCCTCAACACCGGGGAGCTGTTTTTT CASSLNTGELFF
TRBJ2-1 . TRBV5-4 . TGTGCCAGCAGCTTGAACTTACGGAATGAGCAGTTCTTC CASSLNLRNEQFF
TRBJ1-2 . TRBV5-4 . TGTGCCAGCAGCTTGCCGGGGAACCTTGGCTACACCTTC CASSLPGNLGYTF
TRBJ2-7 . TRBV6-5 . TGTGCCAGCAGTTACTCCCCTGCGTCCTACGAGCAGTACTTC CASSYSPASYEQYF
TRBJ2-7 . TRBV9 . TGTGCCAGCAGCCAGGGAGGGGGAGGGTTCTCCTACGAGCAGTACTTC CASSQGGGGFSYEQYF
TRBJ2-3 . TRBV4-1 once TGCGCCAGCAGCCAGAGAGACAGGAGGATGGGTACGCAGTATTTT CASSQRDRRMGTQYF
TRBJ1-1 . TRBV10-3 . TGTGCCAGCCCCGACACTGAAGCTTTCTTT CASPDTEAFF
TRBJ1-1 . TRBV9 . TGTGCCAGCAGCGTAGACGGTGGGGACACTGAAGCTTTCTTT CASSVDGGDTEAFF
TRBJ1-1 . TRBV25-1 . TGTGCCAGCAGAAAAGGAGGAGGGGAAGCTTTCTTT CASRKGGGEAFF
TRBJ1-6 . TRBV4-1 . TGCGCCAGCAGCCAAGGGATAATGGGTTCACCCCTCCACTTT CASSQGIMGSPLHF
TRBJ1-1 . TRBV7-8 . TGTGCCAGCAGCTTCCGGGTCCTCACTGAAGCTTTCTTT CASSFRVLTEAFF
TRBJ2-3 . TRBV28 . TGTGCCAGCGGTAGGAGCACAGATACGCAGTATTTT CASGRSTDTQYF
TRBJ2-5 TRBD1 TRBV4-1 . TGCGCCAGCAGCCAAGTTCCAGGGGGCGCGGAGACCCAGTACTTC CASSQVPGGAETQYF
TRBJ1-4 . TRBV9 . TGTGCCAGCAGCTTTAGGGAAAGGGCTACTAATGAAAAACTGTTTTTT CASSFRERATNEKLFF
TRBJ1-2 TRBD1 TRBV7-9 . TGTGCCAGCAGCTTAGGGACAGGGGGCGCAGAGGGCTACACCTTC CASSLGTGGAEGYTF
TRBJ2-5 . TRBV30 . TGTGCCTGGAGTGTCGGTCCAGGGAAGGCTCAGTACTTC CAWSVGPGKAQYF
TRBJ2-7 . TRBV5-1 . TGCGCCAGCAGTTCGGCAGGAGGGTGGGAGAGCTCCTACGAGCAGTACTTC CASSSAGGWESSYEQYF
TRBJ2-7 . TRBV19 . TGTGCCAGTAGTATCCAGGGAGGAGGTTCTCTCGAGCAGTACTTC CASSIQGGGSLEQYF
TRBJ2-6 . TRBV19 . TGTGCCAGTAGTAATCCCAGCTCTGGGGCCAACGTCCTGATTTTC CASSNPSSGANVLIF
TRBJ1-2 . TRBV4-1 . TGCGCCAGCAGCCAAGATACGTGGGGAGCCTATGGCTACACCTTC CASSQDTWGAYGYTF
TRBJ2-7 . TRBV7-6 . TGTGCCAGCAGCTTAGATGATCGATACGAGCAGTACTTC CASSLDDRYEQYF
TRBJ2-5 TRBD1 TRBV5-4 . TGTGCCAGCAGCCCAAGGACAGGGCGGTCCCGTGGGACCCAGTACTTC CASSPRTGRSRGTQYF
TRBJ2-4 . TRBV25-1 . TGTGCCAGCAGTGCATCAAGAGTCGCCAAAAACATTCAGTACTTC CASSASRVAKNIQYF
TRBJ2-3 . TRBV2 . TGTGCCAGCAGTGTGGGGGCCCTTCTCAGCACAGATACGCAGTATTTT CASSVGALLSTDTQYF
TRBJ2-7 . TRBV10-3 . TGTGCCATCAGTGAGTCGTTCACCTACGAGCAGTACTTC CAISESFTYEQYF
TRBJ1-5 . TRBV7-2 . TGTGCCAGCAGCCCGGGAGGGCGGCAGCCCCAGCATTTT CASSPGGRQPQHF
TRBJ2-3 . TRBV5-4 large TGTGCCAGCAGCTTGGATCAGGGCAGCACAGATACGCAGTATTTT CASSLDQGSTDTQYF
TRBJ1-4 . TRBV19 . TGTGCCAGTAGTATTGGGACAACAAGGCGTGAAAAACTGTTTTTT CASSIGTTRREKLFF
TRBJ2-7 . TRBV5-1 . TGCGCCAGCAGCTTGACTAATTCCTACGAGCAGTACTTC CASSLTNSYEQYF
TRBJ2-7 TRBD2 TRBV11-2 . TGTGCCAGCAGCCGGACTAGCGGGAGGGGGGAGCAGTACTTC CASSRTSGRGEQYF
TRBJ1-3 . TRBV6-1 once TGTGCCAGCAGTCAAGGACGCTCTGGAAACACCATATATTTT CASSQGRSGNTIYF
TRBJ1-2 TRBD1 TRBV29-1 . TGCAGCGTTGAGTTGGACAGGGGCTATGGCTACACCTTC CSVELDRGYGYTF
TRBJ2-7 TRBD1 TRBV28 . TGTGCCAGCTATGGGACAGGAACCTACGAGCAGTACTTC CASYGTGTYEQYF
TRBJ2-5 TRBD2 TRBV7-3 few TGTGCCAGCAGTTCGGGACTAGCGGGGGTTGGAGAGACCCAGTACTTC CASSSGLAGVGETQYF
TRBJ2-7 . TRBV29-1 . TGCAGCGTTGTGTGGCAGGGTTCCTACGAGCAGTACTTC CSVVWQGSYEQYF
TRBJ2-3 TRBD1 TRBV29-1 . TGCAGCGTTGAAGATCCGTGGGGGACAGGGACCACAGATACGCAGTATTTT CSVEDPWGTGTTDTQYF
TRBJ2-7 . TRBV6-1 . TGTGCCAGCAGGGGCCCCCCATCCTACGAGCAGTACTTC CASRGPPSYEQYF
TRBJ2-5 . TRBV27 . TGTGCCAGCAGTCATAACCCTATTGAGACCCAGTACTTC CASSHNPIETQYF
TRBJ1-1 . TRBV5-1 . TGCGCCAGCAGCTTGGATGGGGGGAACACTGAAGCTTTCTTT CASSLDGGNTEAFF
TRBJ2-1 . TRBV20-1 . TGCAGTGCCACTTTAGGCAATGAGCAGTTCTTC CSATLGNEQFF